This T cell receptor beta chain was sequenced in a study of technical replicates of blood from a few donors. The germline gives CDR1 MNHNS, CDR2 SASEGT. This CDR3 region has 18 residues. The V gene end was trimmed by 2 bases and the J gene end by 9 bases; junction bases not matched to a gene: 18. Only in-frame clones appear in the TCRdb table, and some are missing; sequencing was by immunoSEQ multiplex PCR. This table has some 70,000 clones, 95% to 97% appearing once. Material: T cells isolated from PBMCs. The chain carries TRBV6-1 and TRBJ2-1, with 8 bases that match TRBD2. The sequence was collected from a human donor in good health. CDR3 bases: TGTGCCAGCAGTGAACAGGAACTAGCGGAGTACCTCCCTGCTGAGCAGTTCTTC. Amino acid sequence: CASSEQELAEYLPAEQFF.